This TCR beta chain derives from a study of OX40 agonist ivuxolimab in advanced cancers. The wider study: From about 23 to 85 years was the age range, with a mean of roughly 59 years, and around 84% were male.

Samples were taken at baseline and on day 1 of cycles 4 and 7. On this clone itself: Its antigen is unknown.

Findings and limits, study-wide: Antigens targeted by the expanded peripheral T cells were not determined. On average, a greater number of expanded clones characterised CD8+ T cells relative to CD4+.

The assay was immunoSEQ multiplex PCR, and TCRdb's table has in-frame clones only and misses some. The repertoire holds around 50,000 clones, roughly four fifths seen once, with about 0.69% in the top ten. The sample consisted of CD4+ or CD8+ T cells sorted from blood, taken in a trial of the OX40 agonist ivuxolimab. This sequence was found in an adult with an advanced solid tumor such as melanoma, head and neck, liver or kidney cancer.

The CDR3 spells CASSDPGGGSTGNTIYF. CDR3 bases: TGTGCCAGCAGTGACCCAGGGGGCGGGTCGACGGGAAACACCATATATTTT. The chain couples TRBV2 to TRBJ1-3, with 8 bases identical to TRBD1. CDR1 is SNHLY, CDR2 FYNNEI, per germline. V shed 3 bases and J 4 bases; nucleotides not matched to a gene: 11. The CDR3 is made up of 17 amino acids. Variable domain in full (rest from reference TRBV2 and TRBJ1-3): EPEVTQTPSHQVTQMGQEVILRCVPISNHLYFYWYRQILGQKVEFLVSFYNNEISEKSEIFDDQFSVERPDGSNFTLKIRSTKLEDSAMYFCASSDPGGGSTGNTIYFGEGSWLTVV.